Listed below are T cell receptor beta chains from one sample, sequenced in a study of blood T cells in healthy people across ages. Each CDR3 protein gets one entry after TCRdb re-called the 5' RACE reads with MiXCR. The profile shows about 1.4 million distinct CDR3 sequences, roughly 64% of them singletons. Specimen: blood. The source is a man aged 18 to 30 in good health. Each CDR3 is given with its conserved first and last residue. The D gene is left open where the match is weak. The size of a clone is reported for some rows only, either as once, few or many, or as a class for expanded clones.

clone_size j_call v_call d_call cdr3_aa cdr3_nt
- TRBJ2-7 TRBV7-9 - CASSFSTGMTYEQYF TGTGCCAGCAGCTTTTCAACAGGGATGACCTACGAGCAGTACTTC
- TRBJ1-2 TRBV29-1 TRBD1 CSVERQGDGYTF TGCAGCGTTGAGAGACAGGGAGATGGCTACACCTTC
many TRBJ2-6 TRBV2 - CASGTSSGANVLTF TGTGCCAGTGGTACCTCTTCTGGGGCCAACGTCCTGACTTTC
- TRBJ2-7 TRBV24-1 - CATSGVESSYGQYF TGTGCCACCAGTGGAGTGGAGAGCTCCTACGGGCAGTACTTC
- TRBJ2-3 TRBV3-1 - CASSQDTPWALGQDTQYF TGTGCCAGCAGCCAAGATACTCCCTGGGCCCTCGGCCAAGATACGCAGTATTTT
- TRBJ2-3 TRBV6-6 - CASSRTRQITDTQYF TGTGCCAGCAGTCGTACTCGACAAATCACAGATACGCAGTATTTT
- TRBJ1-2 TRBV29-1 - CSVWAANYGYTF TGCAGCGTTTGGGCAGCTAACTATGGCTACACCTTC
- TRBJ1-1 TRBV9 TRBD1 CASSSSGGMNTEAFF TGTGCCAGCAGCTCATCAGGGGGCATGAACACTGAAGCTTTCTTT
- TRBJ2-7 TRBV27 - CASRPDPGYEQYF TGTGCCAGCCGTCCCGACCCGGGCTACGAGCAGTACTTC
- TRBJ1-4 TRBV7-6 - CASSSTGLEKLFF TGTGCCAGCAGCTCAACAGGGCTCGAAAAACTGTTTTTT
once TRBJ2-1 TRBV7-9 - CASSLVDRPHNEQFF TGTGCCAGCAGCTTAGTAGATAGGCCGCACAATGAGCAGTTCTTC
- TRBJ2-7 TRBV15 - CATSREDGWTEHEQYF TGTGCCACCAGCAGAGAAGACGGGTGGACGGAACACGAGCAGTACTTC
- TRBJ2-5 TRBV28 - CASSPPAVKETQYF TGTGCCAGCAGTCCCCCAGCGGTAAAAGAGACCCAGTACTTC
- TRBJ1-1 TRBV27 - CASSQGPLTEAFF TGTGCCAGCAGTCAAGGGCCGCTCACTGAAGCTTTCTTT
- TRBJ1-2 TRBV29-1 - CSVDDGSLFYGYTF TGCAGCGTCGACGATGGTAGTCTATTCTATGGCTACACCTTC
- TRBJ1-2 TRBV6-1 - CASSEGSPALYGYTF TGTGCCAGCAGTGAAGGGTCCCCAGCTCTCTATGGCTACACCTTC
- TRBJ2-1 TRBV10-3 TRBD2 CAISGRGNEQFF TGTGCCATTAGCGGGAGGGGTAATGAGCAGTTCTTC
- TRBJ2-1 TRBV20-1 - CSATGVAEPYNEQFF TGCAGTGCCACGGGGGTAGCGGAGCCCTACAATGAGCAGTTCTTC
- TRBJ2-1 TRBV7-9 - CAGSARDPGEQFF TGTGCCGGCAGCGCTAGGGATCCCGGCGAGCAGTTCTTC
- TRBJ2-5 TRBV6-2/TRBV6-3 - CASSNRPLQETQYF TGTGCCAGCAGTAATAGACCGCTCCAAGAGACCCAGTACTTC
- TRBJ1-5 TRBV6-5 - CASSYDSSNQPQHF TGTGCCAGCAGTTACGACAGTAGCAATCAGCCCCAGCATTTT
- TRBJ1-1 TRBV9 - CASSVGQRTEAFF TGTGCCAGCAGCGTAGGTCAGCGAACCGAAGCTTTCTTT
- TRBJ2-4 TRBV20-1 TRBD1 CSAVGQAPHRARNIQYF TGCAGTGCTGTTGGACAGGCCCCGCACCGGGCCAGAAACATTCAGTACTTC
- TRBJ2-1 TRBV29-1 - CSVGHNYNEQFF TGCAGCGTTGGGCACAACTACAATGAGCAGTTCTTC
- TRBJ2-7 TRBV12-3/TRBV12-4 TRBD1 CASTGGDHEQYF TGTGCCTCGACAGGGGGCGACCACGAGCAGTACTTC
- TRBJ1-1 TRBV7-9 - CASSQPPRDKRTEAFF TGTGCCAGCAGCCAACCACCCCGGGATAAGAGGACTGAAGCTTTCTTT
few TRBJ2-7 TRBV2 - CASSEEVRVYEQYF TGTGCCAGCAGTGAAGAGGTTAGGGTCTACGAGCAGTACTTC
- TRBJ2-5 TRBV4-2 - CASSSVHGQETQYF TGTGCCAGCAGCTCGGTCCACGGCCAAGAGACCCAGTACTTC
- TRBJ2-5 TRBV30 - CAWSVLGAETQYF TGTGCCTGGAGTGTACTGGGGGCGGAGACCCAGTACTTC
- TRBJ2-3 TRBV5-1 TRBD2 CASSLGETSVADTQYF TGCGCCAGCAGCTTGGGTGAGACTAGCGTGGCAGATACGCAGTATTTT
- TRBJ1-1 TRBV14 - CASSQPPRYGNTEAFF TGTGCCAGCAGCCAACCGCCCCGTTATGGGAACACTGAAGCTTTCTTT
- TRBJ2-5 TRBV4-3 TRBD2 CASSQVSGGILEQYF TGCGCCAGCAGCCAAGTGTCGGGGGGGATCTTGGAGCAGTACTTC
- TRBJ1-2 TRBV12-3/TRBV12-4 - CASSQNFVDSSDYGYTF TGTGCCAGCAGTCAGAACTTTGTGGACAGCTCAGACTATGGCTACACCTTC
- TRBJ1-2 TRBV5-1 TRBD1 CASSPGTGVGSYTF TGCGCCAGCAGCCCCGGGACAGGGGTGGGCAGCTACACCTTC
- TRBJ2-7 TRBV7-2 - CASTQRAFLNEQYF TGTGCCAGCACCCAGAGGGCTTTTCTTAATGAGCAGTACTTC